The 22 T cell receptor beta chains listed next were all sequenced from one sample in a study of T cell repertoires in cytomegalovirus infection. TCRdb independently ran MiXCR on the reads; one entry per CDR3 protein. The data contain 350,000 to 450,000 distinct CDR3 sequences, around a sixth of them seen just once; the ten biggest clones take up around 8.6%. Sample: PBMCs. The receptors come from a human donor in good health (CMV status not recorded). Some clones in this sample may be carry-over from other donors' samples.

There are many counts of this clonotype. The CDR3 region is CASSPHPGRQGETQYF. DNA for the CDR3: TGTGCCAGCAGCCCCCATCCGGGCCGTCAAGGAGAGACCCAGTACTTC. The rearrangement joins TRBV7-6 to TRBJ2-5, with no clear D. Trimming took 5 bases from V and 4 from J, leaving 20 bases between them. This CDR3 has 16 amino acids. Germline V gives CDR1 SGHVS, CDR2 FNYEAQ.

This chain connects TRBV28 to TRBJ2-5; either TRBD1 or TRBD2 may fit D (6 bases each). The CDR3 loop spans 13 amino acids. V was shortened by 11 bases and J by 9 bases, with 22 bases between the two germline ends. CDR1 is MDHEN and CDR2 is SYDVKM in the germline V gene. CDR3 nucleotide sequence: TGTGCCGGGGGCCCCGGGACTTCCGAGGCCCAGTACTTC. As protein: CAGGPGTSEAQYF.

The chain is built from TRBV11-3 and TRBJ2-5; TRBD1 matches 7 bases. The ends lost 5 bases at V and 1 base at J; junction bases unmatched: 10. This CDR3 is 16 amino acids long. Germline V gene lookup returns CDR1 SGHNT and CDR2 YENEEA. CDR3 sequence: CASSPRAPGGQETQYF. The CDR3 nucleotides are TGTGCCAGCAGCCCCCGGGCCCCAGGGGGCCAAGAGACCCAGTACTTC.

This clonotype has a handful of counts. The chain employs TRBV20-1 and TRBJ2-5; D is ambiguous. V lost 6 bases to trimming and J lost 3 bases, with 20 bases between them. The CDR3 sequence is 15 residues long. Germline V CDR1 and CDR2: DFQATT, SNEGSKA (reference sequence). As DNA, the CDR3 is TGCAGTGCAACCCTCCAGGCCGGAAGGGAAGAGACCCAGTACTTC. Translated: CSATLQAGREETQYF.

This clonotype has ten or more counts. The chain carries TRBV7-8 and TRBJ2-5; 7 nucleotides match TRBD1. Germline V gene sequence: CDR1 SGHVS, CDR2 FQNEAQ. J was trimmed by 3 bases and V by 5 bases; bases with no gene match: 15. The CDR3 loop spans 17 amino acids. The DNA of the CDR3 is TGTGCCAGCAGCCTACAGGGGTCTTGGGTCCTAAAAGAGACCCAGTACTTC. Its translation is CASSLQGSWVLKETQYF.

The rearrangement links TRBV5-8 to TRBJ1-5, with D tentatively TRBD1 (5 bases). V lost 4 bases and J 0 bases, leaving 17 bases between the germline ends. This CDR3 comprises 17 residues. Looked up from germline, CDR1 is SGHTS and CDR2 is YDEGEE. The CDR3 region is CASSHNPGTHSNQPQHF. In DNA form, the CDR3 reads TGTGCCAGCAGCCACAACCCGGGGACCCATAGCAATCAGCCCCAGCATTTT.

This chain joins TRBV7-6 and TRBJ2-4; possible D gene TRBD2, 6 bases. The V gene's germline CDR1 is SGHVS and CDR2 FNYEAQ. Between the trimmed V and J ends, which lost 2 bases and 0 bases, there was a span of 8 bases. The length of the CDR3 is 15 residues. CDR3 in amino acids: CASSLRGGAKNIQYF. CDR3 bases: TGTGCCAGCAGCTTACGGGGAGGAGCCAAAAACATTCAGTACTTC.

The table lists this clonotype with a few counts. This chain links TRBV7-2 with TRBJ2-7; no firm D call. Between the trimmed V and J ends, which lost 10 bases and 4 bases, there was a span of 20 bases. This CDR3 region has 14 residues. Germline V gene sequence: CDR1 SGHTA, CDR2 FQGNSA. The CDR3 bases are TGTGCCACCGCCGCCTGGAGTGGTTATTACGAGCAGTACTTC. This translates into CATAAWSGYYEQYF.

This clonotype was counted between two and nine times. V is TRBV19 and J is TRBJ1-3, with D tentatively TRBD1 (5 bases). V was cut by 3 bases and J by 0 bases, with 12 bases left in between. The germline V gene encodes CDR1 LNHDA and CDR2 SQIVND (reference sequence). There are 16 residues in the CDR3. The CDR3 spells CASSIGGRRSGNTIYF. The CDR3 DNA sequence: TGTGCCAGTAGTATCGGGGGTAGACGCTCTGGAAACACCATATATTTT.

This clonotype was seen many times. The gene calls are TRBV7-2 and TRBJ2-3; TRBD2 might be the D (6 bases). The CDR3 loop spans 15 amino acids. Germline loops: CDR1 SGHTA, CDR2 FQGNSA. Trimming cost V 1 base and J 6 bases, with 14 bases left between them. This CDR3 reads CASSLVGGDSDTQYF. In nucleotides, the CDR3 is TGTGCCAGCAGCTTAGTAGGCGGGGATTCGGATACGCAGTATTTT. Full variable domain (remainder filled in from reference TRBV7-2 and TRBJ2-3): GAGVSQSPSNKVTEKGKDVELRCDPISGHTALYWYRQSLGQGLEFLIYFQGNSAPDKSGLPSDRFSAERTGGSVSTLTIQRTQQEDSAVYLCASSLVGGDSDTQYFGPGTRLTVL.

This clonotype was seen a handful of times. The CDR3 spells CASSLPFSGNEQFF. The CDR3 nucleotides read TGCGCCAGCAGTCTCCCTTTTAGTGGCAATGAGCAGTTCTTC. The chain links TRBV23-1 to TRBJ2-1; D unclear. TRBV23-1 is an open reading frame whose function is uncertain. Between the trimmed V and J ends, which lost 4 bases and 6 bases, there was a span of 13 bases. The CDR3 has 14 amino acids.

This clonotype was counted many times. As DNA, the CDR3 is TGTGCCAGTAGTATCGGGACAGGGGGCATACGGGAGACCCAGTACTTC. It encodes CASSIGTGGIRETQYF. V and J are TRBV19 and TRBJ2-5, with TRBD1 matching over 12 bases. This CDR3 is built from 16 residues. V was pared by 3 bases and J by 5 bases, with 7 bases of the junction left unmatched. The V gene's germline CDR1 is LNHDA and CDR2 SQIVND (reference sequence).

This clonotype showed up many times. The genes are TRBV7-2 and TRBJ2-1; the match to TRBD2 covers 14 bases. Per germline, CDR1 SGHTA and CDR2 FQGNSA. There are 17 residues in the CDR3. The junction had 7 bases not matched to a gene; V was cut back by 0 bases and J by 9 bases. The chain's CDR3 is CASSLAPGLAGVGEQFF. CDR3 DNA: TGTGCCAGCAGCTTAGCACCGGGACTAGCGGGAGTAGGTGAGCAGTTCTTC.

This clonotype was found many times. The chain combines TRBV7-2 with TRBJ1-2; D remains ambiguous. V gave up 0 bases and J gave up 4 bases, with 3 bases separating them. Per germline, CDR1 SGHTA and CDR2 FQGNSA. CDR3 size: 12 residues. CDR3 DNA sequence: TGTGCCAGCAGCTTAGCCCGCTATGGCTACACCTTC. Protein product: CASSLARYGYTF.

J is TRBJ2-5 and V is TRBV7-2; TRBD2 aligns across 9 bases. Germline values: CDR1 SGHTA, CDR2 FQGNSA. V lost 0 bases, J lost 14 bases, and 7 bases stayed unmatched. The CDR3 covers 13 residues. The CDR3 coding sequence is TGTGCCAGCAGCTTAGCGGGTCTAGCGGGGTTTTACTTC. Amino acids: CASSLAGLAGFYF. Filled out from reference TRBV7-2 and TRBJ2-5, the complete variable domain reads GAGVSQSPSNKVTEKGKDVELRCDPISGHTALYWYRQSLGQGLEFLIYFQGNSAPDKSGLPSDRFSAERTGGSVSTLTIQRTQQEDSAVYLCASSLAGLAGFYFGPGTRLLVL.

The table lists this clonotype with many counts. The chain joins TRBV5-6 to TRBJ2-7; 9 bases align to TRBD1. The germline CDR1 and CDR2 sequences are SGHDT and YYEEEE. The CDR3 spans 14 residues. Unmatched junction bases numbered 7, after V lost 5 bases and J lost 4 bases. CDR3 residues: CASRRGTGLYEQYF. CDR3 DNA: TGTGCCAGCAGGAGAGGGACAGGGCTATACGAGCAGTACTTC.

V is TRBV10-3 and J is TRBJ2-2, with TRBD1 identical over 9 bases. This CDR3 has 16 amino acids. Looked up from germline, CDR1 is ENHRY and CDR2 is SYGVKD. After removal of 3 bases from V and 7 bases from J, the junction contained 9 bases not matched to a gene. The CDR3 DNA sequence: TGTGCCATCAGTGATAAGGGACAGGGTGACAGCGGGGAGCTGTTTTTT. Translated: CAISDKGQGDSGELFF.

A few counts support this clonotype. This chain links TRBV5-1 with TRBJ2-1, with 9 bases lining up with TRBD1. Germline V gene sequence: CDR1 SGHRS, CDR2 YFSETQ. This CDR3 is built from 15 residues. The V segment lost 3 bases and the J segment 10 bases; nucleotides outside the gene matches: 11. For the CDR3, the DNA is TGCGCCAGCAGCTCACCGGGACAGGGCATACAAGAGCAGTTCTTC. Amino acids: CASSSPGQGIQEQFF.

The CDR3 nucleotides are TGTGCCAGCAGCTGGTCGACAGTTTCCACAGATACGCAGTATTTT. Its protein is CASSWSTVSTDTQYF. The chain couples TRBV7-9 to TRBJ2-3; D is perhaps TRBD1 (5 bases). CDR1 and CDR2 (germline): SEHNR, FQNEAQ (reference sequence). Trimming took off 4 bases at V and 2 bases at J, with 13 bases between the two ends. The CDR3 totals 15 residues. The full variable domain, completed using reference TRBV7-9 and TRBJ2-3, is DTGVSQNPRHKITKRGQNVTFRCDPISEHNRLYWYRQTLGQGPEFLTYFQNEAQLEKSRLLSDRFSAERPKGSFSTLEIQRTEQGDSAMYLCASSWSTVSTDTQYFGPGTRLTVL.

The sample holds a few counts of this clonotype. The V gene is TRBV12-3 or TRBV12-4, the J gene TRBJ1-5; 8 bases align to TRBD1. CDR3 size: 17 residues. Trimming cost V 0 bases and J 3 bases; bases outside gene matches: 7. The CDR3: CASSLARDRSFNQPQHF. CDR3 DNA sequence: TGTGCCAGCAGTTTAGCGCGGGACAGGTCCTTCAATCAGCCCCAGCATTTT.

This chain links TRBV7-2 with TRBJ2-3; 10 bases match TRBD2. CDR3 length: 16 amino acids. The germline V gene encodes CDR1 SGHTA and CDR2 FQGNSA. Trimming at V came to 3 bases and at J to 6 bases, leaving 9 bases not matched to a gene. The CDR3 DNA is TGTGCCAGCAGCTTCCACCGATCTAGCGGGAGCGATACGCAGTATTTT. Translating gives CASSFHRSSGSDTQYF.

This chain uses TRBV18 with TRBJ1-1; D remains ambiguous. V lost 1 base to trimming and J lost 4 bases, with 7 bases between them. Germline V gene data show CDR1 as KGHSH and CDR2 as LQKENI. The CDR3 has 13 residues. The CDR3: CASSPLGPTEAFF. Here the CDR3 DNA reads TGTGCCAGCTCACCACTTGGACCCACTGAAGCTTTCTTT.